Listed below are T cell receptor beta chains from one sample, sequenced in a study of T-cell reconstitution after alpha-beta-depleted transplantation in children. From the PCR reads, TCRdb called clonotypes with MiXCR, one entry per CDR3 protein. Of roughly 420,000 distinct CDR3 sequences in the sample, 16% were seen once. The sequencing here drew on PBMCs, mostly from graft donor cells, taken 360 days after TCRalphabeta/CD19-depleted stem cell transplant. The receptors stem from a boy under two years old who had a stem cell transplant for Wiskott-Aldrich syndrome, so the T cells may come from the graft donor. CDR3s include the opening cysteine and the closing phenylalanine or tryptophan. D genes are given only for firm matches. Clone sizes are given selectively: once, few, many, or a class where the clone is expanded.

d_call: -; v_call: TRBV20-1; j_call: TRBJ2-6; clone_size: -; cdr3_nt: TGCAGTGCTAGCTGGGGCTCTGGGGCCAACGTCCTGACTTTC; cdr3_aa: CSASWGSGANVLTF
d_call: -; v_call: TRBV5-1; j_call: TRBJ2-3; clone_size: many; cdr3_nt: TGCGCCAGCAGCTTGGGACAGACGACAGATACGCAGTATTTT; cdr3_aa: CASSLGQTTDTQYF
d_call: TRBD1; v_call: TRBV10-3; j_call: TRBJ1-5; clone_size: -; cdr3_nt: TGTGCCATCAGTGAGTCTGGGACAGGCCCCAATCAGCCCCAGCATTTT; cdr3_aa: CAISESGTGPNQPQHF
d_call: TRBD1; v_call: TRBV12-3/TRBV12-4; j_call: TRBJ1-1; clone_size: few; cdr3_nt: TGTGCCAGCAGAATCGGACAGGGCACTGAAGCTTTCTTT; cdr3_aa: CASRIGQGTEAFF
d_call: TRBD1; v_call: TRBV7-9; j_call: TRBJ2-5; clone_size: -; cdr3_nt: TGTGCCAGCAGCTTTGTCAGGGGGCGAAGGGAGACCCAGTACTTC; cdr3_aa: CASSFVRGRRETQYF
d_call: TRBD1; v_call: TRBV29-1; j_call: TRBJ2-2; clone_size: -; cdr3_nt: TGCAGCGTTCGGAATACCGGGACAGTGAAGGTTCCCGGGGAGCTGTTTTTT; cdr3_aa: CSVRNTGTVKVPGELFF
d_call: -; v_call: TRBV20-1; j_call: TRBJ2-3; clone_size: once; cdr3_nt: TGCAGTGCTTTTACTAGACCCACAGATACGCAGTATTTT; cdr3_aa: CSAFTRPTDTQYF
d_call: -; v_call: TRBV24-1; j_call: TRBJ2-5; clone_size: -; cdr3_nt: TGTGCCACCAGTGATTTAGAGACCCAGTACTTC; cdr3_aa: CATSDLETQYF
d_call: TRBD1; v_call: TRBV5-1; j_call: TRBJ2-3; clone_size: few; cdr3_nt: TGCGCCAGCAGCCTGTGGACAGGGGGTCACACAGATACGCAGTATTTT; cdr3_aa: CASSLWTGGHTDTQYF
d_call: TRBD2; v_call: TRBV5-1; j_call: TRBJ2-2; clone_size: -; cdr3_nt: TGCGCCAGCAGCTCCGAGCGGGGCCCGAGCACCGGGGAGCTGTTTTTT; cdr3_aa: CASSSERGPSTGELFF
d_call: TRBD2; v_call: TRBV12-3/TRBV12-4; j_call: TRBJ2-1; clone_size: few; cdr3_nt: TGTGCCAGCAGGAGGCGGGGGGAGGGCAACTACAATGAGCAGTTCTTC; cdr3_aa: CASRRRGEGNYNEQFF
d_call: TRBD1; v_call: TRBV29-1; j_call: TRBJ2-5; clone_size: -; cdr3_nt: TGCAGTTGGACAGGGGGCCAAGAGACCCAGTACTTC; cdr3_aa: CSWTGGQETQYF
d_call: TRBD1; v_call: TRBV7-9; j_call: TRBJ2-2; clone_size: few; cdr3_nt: TGTGCCAGCAGCGGGCCAGGGGGCGCTTACAGCGGGGAGCTGTTTTTT; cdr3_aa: CASSGPGGAYSGELFF
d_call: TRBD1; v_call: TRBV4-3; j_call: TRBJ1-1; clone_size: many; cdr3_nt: TGCGCCAGCAGCCGGGACAGAAACTCTGAAGCTTTCTTT; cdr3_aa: CASSRDRNSEAFF
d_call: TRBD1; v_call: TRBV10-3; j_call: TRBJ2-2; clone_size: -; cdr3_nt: TGTGCCATATCCGGGACAGGGAACACCGGGGAGCTGTTTTTT; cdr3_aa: CAISGTGNTGELFF
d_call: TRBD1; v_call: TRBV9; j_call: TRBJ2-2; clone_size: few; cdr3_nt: TGTGCCAGCAGCGTCCGGGACAGGGGAGCCGGGGAGCTGTTTTTT; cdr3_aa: CASSVRDRGAGELFF
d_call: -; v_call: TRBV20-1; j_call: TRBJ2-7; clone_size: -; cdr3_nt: TGCAGTGCTAGGCCCCAGCGATACGAGCAGTACTTC; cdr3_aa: CSARPQRYEQYF
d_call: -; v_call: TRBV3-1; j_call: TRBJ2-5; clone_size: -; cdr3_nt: TGTGCCAGCAGCCAAGACCCGGGACCCCAAGAGACCCAGTACTTC; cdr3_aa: CASSQDPGPQETQYF
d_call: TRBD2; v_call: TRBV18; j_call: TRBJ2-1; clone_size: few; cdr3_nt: TGTGCCAGCTCACCGGCCCTAGCGGGGGGGCCAAGGGAGCAGTTCTTC; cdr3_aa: CASSPALAGGPREQFF
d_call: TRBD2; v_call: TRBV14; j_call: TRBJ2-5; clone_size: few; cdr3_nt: TGTGCCAGCAGCCAAGGAATTAGCGGGAGGTTACAAGAGACCCAGTACTTC; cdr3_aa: CASSQGISGRLQETQYF
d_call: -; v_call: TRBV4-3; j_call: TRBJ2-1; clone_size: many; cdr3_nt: TGCGCCAGCAGCCAATTCACCTATACGAGCTCCTACAATGAGCAGTTCTTC; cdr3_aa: CASSQFTYTSSYNEQFF
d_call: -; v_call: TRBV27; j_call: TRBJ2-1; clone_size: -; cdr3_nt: TGTGCCAGCAGTTTATTGGGGATACTAGCTAACAATGAGCAGTTCTTC; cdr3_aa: CASSLLGILANNEQFF
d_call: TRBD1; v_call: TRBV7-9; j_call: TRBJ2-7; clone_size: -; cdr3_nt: TGTGCCAGCAGCTTCAAGGGGGCGTCCTACGAGCAGTACTTC; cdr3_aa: CASSFKGASYEQYF
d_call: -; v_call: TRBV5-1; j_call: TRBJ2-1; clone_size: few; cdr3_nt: TGCGCCAGCAAAACGGCCATGAGCTCCTACAATGAGCAGTTCTTC; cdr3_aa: CASKTAMSSYNEQFF
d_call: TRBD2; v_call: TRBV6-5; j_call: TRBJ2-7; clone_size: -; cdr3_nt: TGTGCCAGCAGTTACAGCGGACTAGCGGGGCCCTACGAGCAGTACTTC; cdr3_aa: CASSYSGLAGPYEQYF
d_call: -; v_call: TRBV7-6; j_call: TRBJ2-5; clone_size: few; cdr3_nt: TGTGCCAGCAGCTTAGCGACAGAGACCCAGTACTTC; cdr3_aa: CASSLATETQYF
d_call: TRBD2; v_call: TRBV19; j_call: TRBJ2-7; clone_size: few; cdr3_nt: TGTGCCAGTTCCACTAGCGGGAGTCCCACCTACGAGCAGTACTTC; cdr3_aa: CASSTSGSPTYEQYF
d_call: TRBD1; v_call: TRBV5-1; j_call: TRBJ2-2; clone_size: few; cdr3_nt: TGCGCCAGCAGTCCGCCCGGGACAGGAAAAAACGCGAACACCGGGGAGCTGTTTTTT; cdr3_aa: CASSPPGTGKNANTGELFF
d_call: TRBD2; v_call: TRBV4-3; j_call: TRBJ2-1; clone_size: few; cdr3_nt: TGCGCCAGCAGCCAAGATTGGGGACTAGCGGGAGGACTCAATGAGCAGTTCTTC; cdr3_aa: CASSQDWGLAGGLNEQFF
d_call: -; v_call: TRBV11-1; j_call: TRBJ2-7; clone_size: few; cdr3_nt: TGTGCCAGCAGCCCAGGACACTTTTACGAGCAGTACTTC; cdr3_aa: CASSPGHFYEQYF
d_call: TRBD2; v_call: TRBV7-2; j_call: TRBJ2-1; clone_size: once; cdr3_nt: TGTGCCAGCAGCTTATTTATAGCGGGGTCGGGTGAGCAGTTCTTC; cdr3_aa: CASSLFIAGSGEQFF
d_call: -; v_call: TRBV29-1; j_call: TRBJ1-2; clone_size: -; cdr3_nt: TGCAGCGTTGCGGACAGAGTATATGGCTACACCTTC; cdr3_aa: CSVADRVYGYTF
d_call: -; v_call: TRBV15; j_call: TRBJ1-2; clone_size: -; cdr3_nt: TGTGCCACCAGCAGGGACACCTATGGCTACACCTTC; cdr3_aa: CATSRDTYGYTF
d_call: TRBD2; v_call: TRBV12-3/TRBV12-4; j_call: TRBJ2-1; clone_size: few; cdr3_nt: TGTGCCAGCAGTTTAATTAAGCGGGAGAGGGGGGAGCAGTTCTTC; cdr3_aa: CASSLIKRERGEQFF
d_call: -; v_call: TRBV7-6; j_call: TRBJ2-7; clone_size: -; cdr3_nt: TGTGCCAGCAGCCCTATCGGGGACGAGCAGTACTTC; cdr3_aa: CASSPIGDEQYF
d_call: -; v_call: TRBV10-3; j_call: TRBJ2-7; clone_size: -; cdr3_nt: TGTGCCATCAGTGAAGAGATCTCTCATTACGAGCAGTACTTC; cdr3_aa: CAISEEISHYEQYF
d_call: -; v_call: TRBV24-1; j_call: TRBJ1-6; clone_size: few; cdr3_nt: TGTGCCACCAGCGATGGACATCATAATTCACCCCTCCACTTT; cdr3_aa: CATSDGHHNSPLHF
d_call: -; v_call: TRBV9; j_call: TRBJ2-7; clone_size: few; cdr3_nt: TGTGCCAGCAGCGTAGAAGGGAGAAAGGGTTACGAGCAGTACTTC; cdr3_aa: CASSVEGRKGYEQYF
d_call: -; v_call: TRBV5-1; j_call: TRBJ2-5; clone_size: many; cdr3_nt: TGCGCCAGCAGCTTGGAGTCGGAGACCCAGTACTTC; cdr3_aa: CASSLESETQYF
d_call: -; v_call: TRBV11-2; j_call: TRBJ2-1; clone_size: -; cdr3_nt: TGTTGTTCTCAGCTTAGACAGCACTCCTACAATGAGCAGTTCTTC; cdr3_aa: CCSQLRQHSYNEQFF
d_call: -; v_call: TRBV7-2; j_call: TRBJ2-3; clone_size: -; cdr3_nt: TGTGCCAGCAGCTTACGTCCTTCGACAGGCCTAGATACGCAGTATTTT; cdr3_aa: CASSLRPSTGLDTQYF
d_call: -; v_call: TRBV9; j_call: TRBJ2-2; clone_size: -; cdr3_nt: TGTGCCAGCAGCGGGACCGCCGGGACCACCGGGGAGCTGTTTTTT; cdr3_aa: CASSGTAGTTGELFF